This T cell receptor (beta chain) was documented in a study of OX40 agonist ivuxolimab in advanced cancers. This CDR3 is 14 amino acids long. Trimming took off 3 bases at V and 2 bases at J, with 12 bases between the two ends. The germline gives CDR1 SGHRS, CDR2 YFSETQ. Method: immunoSEQ multiplex PCR; TCRdb's copy keeps in-frame clones and lacks some. Of about 110,000 clones in the sample, roughly 90% are singletons; the top ten hold around 0.61%. The sequence was obtained from an adult with an advanced solid tumor such as melanoma, head and neck, liver or kidney cancer. The chain couples TRBV5-1 to TRBJ2-7, with a weak D call TRBD1 (5 bases). The sequenced sample was CD4+ or CD8+ T cells sorted from blood, obtained in a trial of the OX40 agonist ivuxolimab. The CDR3 DNA reads TGCGCCAGCAGCTCGCAGACAGTTACCTACGAGCAGTACTTC. Translation gives CASSSQTVTYEQYF.